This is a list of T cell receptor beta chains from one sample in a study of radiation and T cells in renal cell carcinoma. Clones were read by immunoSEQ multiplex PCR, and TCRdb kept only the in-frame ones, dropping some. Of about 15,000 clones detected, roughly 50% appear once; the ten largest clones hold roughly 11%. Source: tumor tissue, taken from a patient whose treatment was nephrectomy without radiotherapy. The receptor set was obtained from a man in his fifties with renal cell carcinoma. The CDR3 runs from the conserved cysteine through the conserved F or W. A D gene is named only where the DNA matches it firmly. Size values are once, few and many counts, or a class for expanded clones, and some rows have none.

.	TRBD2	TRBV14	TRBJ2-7	TGTGCCAGCAGCCAAGTTACACTAGCGGGAGGACGCGAGCAGTACTTC	CASSQVTLAGGREQYF
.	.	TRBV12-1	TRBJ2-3	TGTGCCAGCAGCTTCCTCTCGGGGGACGGAACCACAGATACGCAGTATTTT	CASSFLSGDGTTDTQYF
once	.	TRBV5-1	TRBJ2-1	TGCGCCAGCAGCATGGGGCATGAGCAGTTCTTC	CASSMGHEQFF
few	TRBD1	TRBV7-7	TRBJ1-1	TGTGCCAGCAGCTTAGGCCCCTCCCAGGGGGCAAGGAGTAACACTGAAGCTTTCTTT	CASSLGPSQGARSNTEAFF
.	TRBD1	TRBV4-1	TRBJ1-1	TGCGCCAGCAGCCAAGACCGGACAGGGTTTGAAGCTTTCTTT	CASSQDRTGFEAFF
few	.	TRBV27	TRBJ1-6	TGTGCCAGCAGTCCCTGGGGGGGTGATTCACCCCTCCACTTT	CASSPWGGDSPLHF
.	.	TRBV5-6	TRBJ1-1	TGTGCCAGCAGCTTTGAAGGATTATGGAACACTGAAGCTTTCTTT	CASSFEGLWNTEAFF
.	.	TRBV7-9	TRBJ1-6	TGTGCCAGCAGCCATGAGGAAGATAATTCACCCCTCCACTTT	CASSHEEDNSPLHF
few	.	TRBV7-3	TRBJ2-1	TGTGCCAGCAGCTTATTCCAGGGAGTCTACAATGAGCAGTTCTTC	CASSLFQGVYNEQFF
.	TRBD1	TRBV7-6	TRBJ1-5	TGTGCCAGCAGCTTAGCCGGACAGGGGAGCAATCAGCCCCAGCATTTT	CASSLAGQGSNQPQHF
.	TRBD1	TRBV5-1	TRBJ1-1	TGCGCCAGCAGCTTAGGGACAGCGAACACTGAAGCTTTCTTT	CASSLGTANTEAFF
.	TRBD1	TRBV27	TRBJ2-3	TGTGCCAGCAGTTTAAGTGGGACAGCAGATACGCAGTATTTT	CASSLSGTADTQYF
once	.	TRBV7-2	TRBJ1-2	TGTGCCAGCAGCTTCGGGGGCATGGGAGCTAACTATGGCTACACCTTC	CASSFGGMGANYGYTF
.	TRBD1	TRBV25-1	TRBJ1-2	TGTGCCAGCAGTGAGAACACCGGGACAGGGAATAACTATGGCTACACCTTC	CASSENTGTGNNYGYTF
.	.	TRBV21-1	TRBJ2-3	TGTGCCAGCAGCAAAGTTACTAAGCCCCACGATACGCAGTATTTT	CASSKVTKPHDTQYF
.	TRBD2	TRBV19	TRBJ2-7	TGTGCCAGTAGTACGGGGGGATACGAGCAGTACTTC	CASSTGGYEQYF
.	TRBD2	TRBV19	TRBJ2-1	TGTGCCAGTAGTATAGACGAGACTAGCGGGAACTTCTTC	CASSIDETSGNFF
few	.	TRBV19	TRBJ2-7	TGTGCCAGTAGTATTAGAGGGAGGGGGTTCGAGCAGTACTTC	CASSIRGRGFEQYF
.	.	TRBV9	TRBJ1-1	TGTGCCAGCAGTTCCGGGACCCTCGGGAACACTGAAGCTTTCTTT	CASSSGTLGNTEAFF
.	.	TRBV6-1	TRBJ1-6	TGTGCCAGCAGGGCAGGGAGCTCACCCCTCCACTTT	CASRAGSSPLHF
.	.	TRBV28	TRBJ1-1	TGTGCCAGCAGTACTCCTTCGATTTCCCGGTCTTTGGAAGCTTTCTTT	CASSTPSISRSLEAFF
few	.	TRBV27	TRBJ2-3	TGTGCCAGCAGTTTCTCCGGTCGCGGAGGGAGCACAGATACGCAGTATTTT	CASSFSGRGGSTDTQYF
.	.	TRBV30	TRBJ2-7	TGTGCCTGGAGTGTAGGTGGGACCTACGAGCAGTACTTC	CAWSVGGTYEQYF
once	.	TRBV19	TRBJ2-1	TGTGCCAGTAGTATAGGAGGGTACGAGCAGTTCTTC	CASSIGGYEQFF
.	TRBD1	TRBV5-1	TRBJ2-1	TGCGCCAGCAGCGAAGACAGGGGACACTACAATGAGCAGTTCTTC	CASSEDRGHYNEQFF
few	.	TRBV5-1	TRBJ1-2	TGCGCCAGCAGTTTAGACCAAACTAACTATGGCTACACCTTC	CASSLDQTNYGYTF
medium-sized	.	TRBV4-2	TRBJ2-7	TGTGCCAGCAGCCAAGATCCGACGGCCGCCTACGAGCAGTACTTC	CASSQDPTAAYEQYF
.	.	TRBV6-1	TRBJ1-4	TGTGCCAGCAGTGACAGTGCTTCTGCAACTAATGAAAAACTGTTTTTT	CASSDSASATNEKLFF
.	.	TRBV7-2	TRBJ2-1	TGTGCCAGCACCCCATCCTCCTACAATGAGCAGTTCTTC	CASTPSSYNEQFF
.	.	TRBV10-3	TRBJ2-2	TGTGCCATCAGTGAGTTCGTGGAGGGGAACACCGGGGAGCTGTTTTTT	CAISEFVEGNTGELFF
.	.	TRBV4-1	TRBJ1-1	TGCGCCAGCAGCCAGGAGCGACGTTTGAACACTGAAGCTTTCTTT	CASSQERRLNTEAFF
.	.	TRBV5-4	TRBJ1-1	TGTGCCAGCAGCTTGGCCTCCGTGAACACTGAAGCTTTCTTT	CASSLASVNTEAFF
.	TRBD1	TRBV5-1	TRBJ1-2	TGCGCCAGCAGCTTGGAGGGGGCGTTTGGCTACACCTTC	CASSLEGAFGYTF
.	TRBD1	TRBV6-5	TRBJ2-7	TGTGCCAGCAGTTACCGGGGACAGGTCTACGAGCAGTACTTC	CASSYRGQVYEQYF
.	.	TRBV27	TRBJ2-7	TGTGCCAGCAGTTCCTCCCTCTCTAAGGCCTACGAGCAGTACTTC	CASSSSLSKAYEQYF
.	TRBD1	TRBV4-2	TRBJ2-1	TGTGCCAGCAGCCAAGATTCCGAGGGGGCCTATGAGCAGTTCTTC	CASSQDSEGAYEQFF
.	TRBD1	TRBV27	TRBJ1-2	TGTGCCAGCAAACCGGGACAGGTGACTTCTGGCTACACCTTC	CASKPGQVTSGYTF
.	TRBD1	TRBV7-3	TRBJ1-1	TGTGCCAGCAGCTGGGGACAGGGGGCTGAAGCTTTCTTT	CASSWGQGAEAFF
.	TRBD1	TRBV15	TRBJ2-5	TGTGCCACCAGCTCTTCGGGGGACAGGTACGGAGAGACCCAGTACTTC	CATSSSGDRYGETQYF
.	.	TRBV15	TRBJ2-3	TGTGCCACCAGCAGACGCCTGACCGCAGATACGCAGTATTTT	CATSRRLTADTQYF
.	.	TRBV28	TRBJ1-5	TGTGCCAGCACCTTCAGCAATCAGCCCCAGCATTTT	CASTFSNQPQHF
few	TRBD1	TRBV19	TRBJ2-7	TGTGCCAGTAGTGGGGGACAGGGGCGCCACGAGCAGTACTTC	CASSGGQGRHEQYF
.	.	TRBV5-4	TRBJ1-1	TGTGCCAGCAGCACGGCGGGAGACACTGAAGCTTTCTTT	CASSTAGDTEAFF
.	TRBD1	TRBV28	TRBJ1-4	TGTGCCAGCAGTTTACTTACAGGGGCGCTGTTTTTT	CASSLLTGALFF
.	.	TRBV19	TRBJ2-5	TGTGCCAGTAGTAATCTTCAGGGAAGGACACTTAAGGAGACCCAGTACTTC	CASSNLQGRTLKETQYF
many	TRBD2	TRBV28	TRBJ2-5	TGTGCCAGCAGTTGGGGGGGGGAGACCCAGTACTTC	CASSWGGETQYF